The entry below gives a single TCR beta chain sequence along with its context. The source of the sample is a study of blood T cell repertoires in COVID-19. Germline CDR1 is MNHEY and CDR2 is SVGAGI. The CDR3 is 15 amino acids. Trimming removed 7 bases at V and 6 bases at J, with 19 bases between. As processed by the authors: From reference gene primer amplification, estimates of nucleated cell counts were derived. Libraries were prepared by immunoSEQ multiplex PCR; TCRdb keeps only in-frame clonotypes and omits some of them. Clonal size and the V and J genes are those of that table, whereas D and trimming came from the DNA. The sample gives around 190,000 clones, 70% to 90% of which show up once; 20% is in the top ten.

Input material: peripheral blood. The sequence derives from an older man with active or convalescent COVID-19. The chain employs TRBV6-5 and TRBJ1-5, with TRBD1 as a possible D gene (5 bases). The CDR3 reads CASTTTQGPTQPQHF. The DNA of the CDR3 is TGTGCCAGCACAACCACCCAGGGCCCCACTCAGCCCCAGCATTTT.